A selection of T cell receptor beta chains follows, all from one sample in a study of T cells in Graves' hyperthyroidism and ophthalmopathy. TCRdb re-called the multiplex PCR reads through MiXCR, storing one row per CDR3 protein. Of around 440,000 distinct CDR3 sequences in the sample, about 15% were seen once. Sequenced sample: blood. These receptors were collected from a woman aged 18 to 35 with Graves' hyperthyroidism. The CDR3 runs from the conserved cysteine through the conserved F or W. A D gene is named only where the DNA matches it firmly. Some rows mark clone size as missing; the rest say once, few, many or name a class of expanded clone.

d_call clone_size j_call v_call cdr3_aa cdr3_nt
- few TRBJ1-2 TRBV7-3 CASSLSAGNGYTF TGTGCCAGCAGCTTATCGGCAGGCAATGGCTACACCTTC
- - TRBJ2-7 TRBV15 CATSRDPGTYTNEQYF TGTGCCACCAGCAGAGATCCCGGGACGTATACTAATGAGCAGTACTTC
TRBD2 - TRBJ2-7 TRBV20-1 CSAIPSGGYYEQYF TGCAGTGCTATTCCTAGCGGGGGCTACTACGAGCAGTACTTC
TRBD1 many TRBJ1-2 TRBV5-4 CASSLEQGARGYTF TGTGCCAGCAGCTTGGAACAGGGGGCAAGGGGCTACACCTTC
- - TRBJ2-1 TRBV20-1 CSAAPYNEQFF TGCAGTGCTGCCCCGTACAATGAGCAGTTCTTC
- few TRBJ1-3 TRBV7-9 CASNHNARSSGNTIYF TGTGCCAGCAACCACAACGCACGCAGCTCTGGAAACACCATATATTTT
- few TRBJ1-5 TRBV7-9 CASSLEQSWPQHF TGTGCCAGCAGCTTAGAACAGTCATGGCCCCAGCATTTT
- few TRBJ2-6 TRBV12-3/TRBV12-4 CASSSEGPGVSGANVLTF TGTGCCAGCAGCTCAGAAGGACCAGGGGTCTCTGGGGCCAACGTCCTGACTTTC
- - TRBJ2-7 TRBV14 CASSQEIADEQYF TGTGCCAGCAGCCAAGAAATCGCGGACGAGCAGTACTTC
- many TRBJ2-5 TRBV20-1 CSARDPSGPLETQYF TGCAGTGCTAGAGATCCAAGCGGTCCCCTGGAGACCCAGTACTTC
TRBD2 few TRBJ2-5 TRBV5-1 CASMLLAGGTSQETQYF TGCGCCAGCATGTTACTAGCGGGAGGAACCTCCCAAGAGACCCAGTACTTC
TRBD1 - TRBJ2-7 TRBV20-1 CSARTGHGYEQYF TGCAGTGCGCGGACAGGGCATGGCTACGAGCAGTACTTC
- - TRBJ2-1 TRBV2 CASSRRGTAGSGGYNEQFF TGTGCCAGCAGTCGCCGCGGGACAGCAGGAAGCGGAGGCTACAATGAGCAGTTCTTC